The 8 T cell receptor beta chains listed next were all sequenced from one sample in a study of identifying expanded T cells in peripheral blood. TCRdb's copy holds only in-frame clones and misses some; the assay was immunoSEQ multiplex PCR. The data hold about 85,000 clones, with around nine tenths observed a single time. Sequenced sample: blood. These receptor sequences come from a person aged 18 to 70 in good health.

The CDR3 nucleotides are TGTGCCAGCAGTGAACAAGCTTTCTTT. Translated: CASSEQAFF. V is TRBV7-2 and J is TRBJ1-1; no definite D call. Looked up from germline, CDR1 is SGHTA and CDR2 is FQGNSA. With 6 bases removed from V and 9 bases from J, the gap between germline ends came to 5 bases. This CDR3 contains 9 residues.

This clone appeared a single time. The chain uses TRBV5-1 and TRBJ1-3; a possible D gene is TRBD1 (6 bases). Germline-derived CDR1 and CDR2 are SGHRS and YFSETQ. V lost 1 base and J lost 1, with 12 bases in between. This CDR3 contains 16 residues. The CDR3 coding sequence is TGCGCCAGCAGCTTGCGGTCACAGGGATCTGGAAACACCATATATTTT. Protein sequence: CASSLRSQGSGNTIYF.

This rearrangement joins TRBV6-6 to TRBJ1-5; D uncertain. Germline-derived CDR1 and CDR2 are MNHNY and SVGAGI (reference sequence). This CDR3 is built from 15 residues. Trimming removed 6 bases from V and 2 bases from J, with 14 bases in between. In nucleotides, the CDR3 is TGTGCCAGCAGCCAAATCGTTCGGGGCAATCAGCCCCAGCATTTT. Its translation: CASSQIVRGNQPQHF.

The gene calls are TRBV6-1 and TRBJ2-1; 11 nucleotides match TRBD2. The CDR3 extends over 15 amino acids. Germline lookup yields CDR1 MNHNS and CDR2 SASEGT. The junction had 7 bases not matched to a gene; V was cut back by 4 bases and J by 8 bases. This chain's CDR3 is CASSAQSSGGHEQFF. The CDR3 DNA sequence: TGTGCCAGCAGTGCGCAGTCTAGCGGGGGGCATGAGCAGTTCTTC.

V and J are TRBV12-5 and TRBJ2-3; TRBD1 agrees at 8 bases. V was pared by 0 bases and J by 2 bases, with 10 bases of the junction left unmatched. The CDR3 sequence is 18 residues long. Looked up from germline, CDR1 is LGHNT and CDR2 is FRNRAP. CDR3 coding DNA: TGTGCTAGTGGTTTGGTACTGGATGGGACAGGACACACAGATACGCAGTATTTT. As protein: CASGLVLDGTGHTDTQYF.

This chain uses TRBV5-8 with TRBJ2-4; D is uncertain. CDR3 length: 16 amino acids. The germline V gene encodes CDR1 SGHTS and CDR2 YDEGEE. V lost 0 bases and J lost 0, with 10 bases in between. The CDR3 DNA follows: TGTGCCAGCAGCTTGGTTTCAGTTCTAGCCAAAAACATTCAGTACTTC. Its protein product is CASSLVSVLAKNIQYF. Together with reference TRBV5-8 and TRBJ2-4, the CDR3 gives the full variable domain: EAGVTQSPTHLIKTRGQQATLRCSPISGHTSVYWYQQALGLGLQFLLWYDEGEERNRGNFPPRFSGRQFPNYSSELNVNALELEDSALYLCASSLVSVLAKNIQYFGAGTRLSVL.

CDR3 residues: CASAWGAYGYTF. CDR3 nucleotides: TGTGCCAGTGCGTGGGGGGCCTATGGCTACACCTTC. The gene calls are TRBV19 and TRBJ1-2, with D possibly being TRBD1 (6 bases). The CDR3 totals 12 residues. V shed 8 bases and J shed 4 bases, with 11 bases lying between them. From germline, CDR1 is LNHDA and CDR2 SQIVND (reference sequence).

Here the CDR3 DNA reads TGTGCCAGCAGCTTGCTGGGGGAGAACACTGAAGCTTTCTTT. It specifies CASSLLGENTEAFF. V is TRBV11-2 and J is TRBJ1-1, with TRBD1 as a possible D gene (5 bases). Germline loops: CDR1 SGHAT, CDR2 FQNNGV. V was clipped by 3 bases and J by 1 base, with 9 bases between them. The CDR3 length is 14 residues.